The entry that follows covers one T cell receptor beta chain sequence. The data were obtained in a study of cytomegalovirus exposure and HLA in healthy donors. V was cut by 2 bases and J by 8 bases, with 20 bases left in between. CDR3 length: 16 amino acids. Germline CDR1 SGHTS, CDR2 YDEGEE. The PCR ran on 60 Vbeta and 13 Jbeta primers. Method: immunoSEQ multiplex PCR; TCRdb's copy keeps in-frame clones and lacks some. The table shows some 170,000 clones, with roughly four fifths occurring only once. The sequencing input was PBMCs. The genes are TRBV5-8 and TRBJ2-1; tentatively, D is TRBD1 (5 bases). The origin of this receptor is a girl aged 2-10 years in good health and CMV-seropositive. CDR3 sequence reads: CASSFGDSLKRYEQFF. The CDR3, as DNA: TGTGCCAGCAGCTTTGGCGACAGCCTCAAAAGGTATGAGCAGTTCTTC.